This TCR beta chain was captured in a study of cytomegalovirus exposure and HLA in healthy donors. Study information: Sequencing of 150 million to 200 million T cells in an earlier analysis found approximately 120 million unique TCR beta sequences.

60 Vbeta and 13 Jbeta primers were used in PCR. Some clones are missing from TCRdb's copy, which holds only in-frame ones; the method was immunoSEQ multiplex PCR. Of some 110,000 clones listed, roughly 79% are singletons. Germline V gives CDR1 MNHEY, CDR2 SMNVEV (reference sequence). Between the trimmed V and J ends, which lost 8 bases and 5 bases, there was a span of 10 bases. This CDR3 is 12 amino acids long. Note on this clone: What it recognizes is unknown.

Study results and limitations: In a later analysis, DRB1 alleles had the most associated TCRs; HLA-C alleles the fewest.

V gene TRBV27 combines with J gene TRBJ2-1; D is perhaps TRBD1 (6 bases). The receptor comes from a young woman in good health and CMV-seronegative. Sequenced: PBMCs. CDR3 sequence (DNA): TGTGCCAGCTACGGACAGAACAATGAGCAGTTCTTC. Protein: CASYGQNNEQFF.